One and the same sample provided the 31 T cell receptor beta chains below, sequenced in a study of T cell responses to AZD1222 COVID-19 vaccine. Assay: immunoSEQ multiplex PCR; the TCRdb copy retains only in-frame clones and omits some. This sample carries about 100,000 clones, approximately 89% of them seen once, and the ten largest clones take 9.5% to 13%. The sample in question was peripheral blood, obtained 28 days after the second AZD1222 dose. These receptor sequences come from an adult who received the AZD1222 COVID-19 vaccine.

The chain combines TRBV6-1 with TRBJ2-5; 7 bases match TRBD1. Germline V lookup: CDR1 MNHNS, CDR2 SASEGT. This CDR3 has 15 residues. V lost 2 bases, J lost 1 base, and 4 bases stayed unmatched. The CDR3 sequence is CASSEQAGGQETQYF. DNA of the CDR3: TGTGCCAGCAGTGAACAGGCAGGGGGCCAAGAGACCCAGTACTTC.

This sequence joins TRBV6-6 and TRBJ2-2, with D possibly called TRBD1 or TRBD2 (6 bases each). This CDR3 comprises 14 residues. The V gene lost 6 bases and the J gene lost 6 bases, with 14 bases spanning the gap. The germline V gene encodes CDR1 MNHNY and CDR2 SVGAGI (reference sequence). In DNA form, the CDR3 reads TGTGCCAGCAGAAAACCAGGGGAGGCCGGGGAGCTGTTTTTT. This translates into CASRKPGEAGELFF.

The V call is TRBV6-2 or TRBV6-3, the J call TRBJ1-4; D gene uncertain. The CDR3 extends over 14 amino acids. V gave up 7 bases and J gave up 6 bases, with 15 bases separating them. Per the germline V gene, CDR1 is MNHEY and CDR2 is SVGEGT. CDR3 loop: CASTPDLGHEKLFF. CDR3 in DNA: TGTGCCAGCACCCCGGACCTTGGGCATGAAAAACTGTTTTTT.

The V call is TRBV9, the J call TRBJ2-5, with D unclear. This CDR3 region has 13 residues. The V end lost 0 bases, the J end lost 5 bases, and 8 bases lay between the germline ends. Germline V gives CDR1 SGDLS, CDR2 YYNGEE. The CDR3 loop reads CASSVGVGETQYF. CDR3 coding DNA: TGTGCCAGCAGCGTAGGTGTTGGGGAGACCCAGTACTTC.

The gene calls are TRBV9 and TRBJ2-1, with D perhaps matching TRBD1 (6 bases). Germline CDR1 is SGDLS and CDR2 is YYNGEE. CDR3 length equals 13 residues. Trimming cost V 0 bases and J 7 bases, with 8 bases left between them. CDR3 loop: CASSVATGNEQFF. CDR3 DNA: TGTGCCAGCAGCGTAGCGACAGGTAATGAGCAGTTCTTC.

This chain links TRBV6-4 with TRBJ1-2, with TRBD1 matching over 7 bases. The CDR3 extends over 13 amino acids. Per the germline V gene, CDR1 is MRHNA and CDR2 is SNTAGT. Trimming took 3 bases from V and 7 from J; bases not matched to a gene: 5. In DNA form, the CDR3 reads TGTGCCAGCAGTGAACAGGGGCGCGGTGGCTACACCTTC. This codes for CASSEQGRGGYTF.

The V and J genes are TRBV30 and TRBJ2-1; D is unclear. Trimming cost V 0 bases and J 0 bases, with 12 bases left between them. Germline V lookup: CDR1 GTSNPN, CDR2 SVGIG (reference sequence). This CDR3 is built from 16 residues. The CDR3 DNA is TGTGCCTGGAGTGTATGGAGATCGGGCTCCTACAATGAGCAGTTCTTC. Translating gives CAWSVWRSGSYNEQFF.

The V gene is TRBV7-9, the J gene TRBJ2-7, with 7 bases aligning to TRBD2. The junction had 10 bases not matched to a gene; V was cut back by 5 bases and J by 0 bases. The CDR3 runs to 16 residues. Per germline, CDR1 SEHNR and CDR2 FQNEAQ (reference sequence). As DNA, the CDR3 is TGTGCCAGCAGCCTCCGTAGCGGGCTTTCCTCCTACGAGCAGTACTTC. It codes for CASSLRSGLSSYEQYF.

This clone was seen a single time. This chain links TRBV9 with TRBJ2-1; TRBD1 aligns across 7 bases. CDR3 length equals 16 residues. The germline CDR1 and CDR2 sequences are SGDLS and YYNGEE. V shed 3 bases, J shed 2 bases, and the junction held 8 bases outside the gene matches. CDR3 sequence: CASSAADRLTYNEQFF. As DNA, the CDR3 is TGTGCCAGCAGCGCAGCGGACAGGTTAACCTACAATGAGCAGTTCTTC.

This chain links TRBV5-4 with TRBJ2-1, with TRBD2 identical over 11 bases. Germline trimming cut 4 bases from V and 3 bases from J; bases unmatched to any gene: 6. Germline CDR1 and CDR2: SGHNT and YYREEE (reference sequence). The CDR3 runs to 16 residues. The CDR3 loop reads CASSGGTSGDYNEQFF. The CDR3 nucleotides read TGTGCCAGCAGCGGCGGGACTAGCGGCGACTACAATGAGCAGTTCTTC. The full variable domain, rest sourced from reference TRBV5-4 and TRBJ2-1, is ETGVTQSPTHLIKTRGQQVTLRCSSQSGHNTVSWYQQALGQGPQFIFQYYREEENGRGNFPPRFSGLQFPNYSSELNVNALELDDSALYLCASSGGTSGDYNEQFFGPGTRLTVL.

The V call is TRBV7-3, the J call TRBJ2-1; maybe TRBD2 (5 bases). This CDR3 is built from 14 residues. With 5 bases removed from V and 4 bases from J, the gap between germline ends came to 12 bases. Germline CDR1 and CDR2: SGHTA and FQGTGA. The DNA for the CDR3 is TGTGCCAGCAGCCCCGCTGGCGGGTACAATGAGCAGTTCTTC. This encodes CASSPAGGYNEQFF. The whole variable domain, filled in from reference TRBV7-3 and TRBJ2-1, reads GAGVSQTPSNKVTEKGKYVELRCDPISGHTALYWYRQSLGQGPEFLIYFQGTGAADDSGLPNDRFFAVRPEGSVSTLKIQRTERGDSAVYLCASSPAGGYNEQFFGPGTRLTVL.

To note about this clone: One end of the junction does not line up with germline, which may come from a read error. The chain links TRBV5-1 to TRBJ2-7; perhaps TRBD1 as D (6 bases). The CDR3 covers 14 residues. CDR1 and CDR2 (germline): SGHRS, YFSETQ. The CDR3 protein is CASSDIGGPYAQYF. The CDR3 DNA reads as TGCGCCAGCAGCGACATTGGGGGCCCTTACGCGCAGTACTTC.

The rearrangement joins TRBV7-9 to TRBJ1-1; the match to TRBD1 covers 8 bases. This CDR3 contains 16 residues. CDR1 is SEHNR, CDR2 FQNEAQ, per germline (reference sequence). V dropped 0 bases and J dropped 1; count of bases not matched to a gene: 4. CDR3 protein: CASSLARTGKNTEAFF. The CDR3 nucleotides read TGTGCCAGCAGCTTAGCGAGGACAGGGAAGAACACTGAAGCTTTCTTT.

The chain carries TRBV5-1 and TRBJ2-7, with TRBD2 matching over 8 bases. V was pared by 5 bases and J by 3 bases, with 10 bases of the junction left unmatched. The germline CDR1 and CDR2 sequences are SGHRS and YFSETQ. The CDR3 is 15 amino acids. The CDR3 sequence: CASRTAGDLGYEQYF. For the CDR3, the DNA is TGCGCCAGCAGGACAGCGGGGGACCTAGGCTACGAGCAGTACTTC.

The rearrangement uses TRBV24-1 and TRBJ1-1; D gene uncertain. Germline-derived CDR1 and CDR2 are KGHDR and SFDVKD. V lost 1 base and J lost 2, with 4 bases in between. This CDR3 is 13 amino acids long. The CDR3 DNA reads as TGTGCCACCAGTGATTTTACCAACACTGAAGCTTTCTTT. This gives the protein CATSDFTNTEAFF.

The chain couples TRBV7-2 to TRBJ2-2, with D perhaps TRBD2 (5 bases). This CDR3 spans 13 amino acids. Germline V gives CDR1 SGHTA, CDR2 FQGNSA. Between the trimmed V and J ends, which lost 2 bases and 6 bases, there was a span of 7 bases. The DNA for the CDR3 is TGTGCCAGCAGCTTACTAGCTCCCGGGGAGCTGTTTTTT. This gives the protein CASSLLAPGELFF.

The chain uses TRBV4-1 and TRBJ2-7; TRBD2 matches at 12 bases. The CDR3 totals 17 residues. V shed 0 bases and J 7 bases; nucleotides not matched to a gene: 10. Germline CDR1 and CDR2: MGHRA and YSYEKL. The CDR3 sequence is CASSQDVPSGGAGEQYF. The DNA for the CDR3 is TGCGCCAGCAGCCAAGACGTACCTAGCGGGGGGGCGGGAGAGCAGTACTTC.

The rearrangement uses TRBV27 and TRBJ1-6; TRBD1 might be the D (5 bases). Per the germline V gene, CDR1 is MNHEY and CDR2 is SMNVEV (reference sequence). The CDR3 is 14 residues long. V lost 2 bases to trimming and J lost 6 bases, with 8 bases between them. As DNA, the CDR3 is TGTGCCAGCAGTTTACAGGGAGGTAATTCACCCCTCCACTTT. It translates to CASSLQGGNSPLHF.

This chain connects TRBV19 to TRBJ2-3; D call uncertain. The CDR3 spans 14 residues. The germline CDR1 and CDR2 sequences are LNHDA and SQIVND (reference sequence). Trimming cost V 4 bases and J 4 bases, with 12 bases left between them. The CDR3 is CASSNLLVPDTQYF. CDR3 coding DNA: TGTGCCAGTAGTAACCTTCTAGTCCCAGATACGCAGTATTTT. Complete variable domain (other parts from reference TRBV19 and TRBJ2-3): DGGITQSPKYLFRKEGQNVTLSCEQNLNHDAMYWYRQDPGQGLRLIYYSQIVNDFQKGDIAEGYSVSREKKESFPLTVTSAQKNPTAFYLCASSNLLVPDTQYFGPGTRLTVL.

The DNA of the CDR3 is TGTGCCAGCTCACCTCCGCACGGGGACACTGAAGCTTTCTTT. Its translation: CASSPPHGDTEAFF. The V and J genes are TRBV18 and TRBJ1-1; D not resolved. V was pared by 3 bases and J by 3 bases, with 11 bases between. Looked up from germline, CDR1 is KGHSH and CDR2 is LQKENI. The CDR3 covers 14 residues. The whole variable domain, remainder taken from reference TRBV18 and TRBJ1-1, is NAGVMQNPRHLVRRRGQEARLRCSPMKGHSHVYWYRQLPEEGLKFMVYLQKENIIDESGMPKERFSAEFPKEGPSILRIQQVVRGDSAAYFCASSPPHGDTEAFFGQGTRLTVV.

V gene TRBV5-5 combines with J gene TRBJ1-1; 7 bases are shared with TRBD1. Germline lookup yields CDR1 SGHKS and CDR2 YYEKEE (reference sequence). V lost 0 bases and J lost 4; bases outside the gene matches: 6. The CDR3 covers 15 residues. CDR3 sequence (DNA): TGTGCCAGCAGCTTGGGACAGGGTGGGGGCACTGAAGCTTTCTTT. Protein sequence: CASSLGQGGGTEAFF.

V and J are TRBV24-1 and TRBJ2-1, with D possibly matching TRBD1 (6 bases). There are 13 residues in the CDR3. V was pared by 4 bases and J by 12 bases, with 15 bases between. Germline CDR1 is KGHDR and CDR2 is SFDVKD. This CDR3 reads CATSDQGQLGQFF. In DNA form, the CDR3 reads TGTGCCACCAGTGACCAGGGACAATTAGGGCAGTTCTTC.

The CDR3 nucleotides read TGTGCCATCAGTCCCTTTGGTAATGAAAAACTGTTTTTT. Protein: CAISPFGNEKLFF. The chain links TRBV10-3 to TRBJ1-4; the D is unclear. The CDR3 spans 13 residues. With 5 bases removed from V and 4 bases from J, the gap between germline ends came to 8 bases. Looked up from germline, CDR1 is ENHRY and CDR2 is SYGVKD.

The chain recombines TRBV7-9 with TRBJ1-2, with D unresolved. With 6 bases removed from V and 2 bases from J, the gap between germline ends came to 16 bases. Per the germline V gene, CDR1 is SEHNR and CDR2 is FQNEAQ (reference sequence). CDR3 length: 15 residues. The CDR3 loop is CASSFTDTSNYGYTF. In nucleotides, the CDR3 is TGTGCCAGCAGTTTCACAGACACCTCCAACTATGGCTACACCTTC.

V usage is TRBV11-2 and J usage is TRBJ2-7; no firm D call. The V end was cut by 1 base, the J end by 7 bases, with 11 bases between. CDR1 and CDR2 (germline): SGHAT, FQNNGV. This CDR3 is built from 13 residues. As DNA, the CDR3 is TGTGCCAGCAGCTTAGTATTGGATCGAGAGCAGTACTTC. Its translation: CASSLVLDREQYF.

The genes are TRBV7-9 and TRBJ1-6; the match to TRBD1 covers 7 bases. The CDR3 loop spans 17 amino acids. In germline, CDR1 is SEHNR, CDR2 FQNEAQ (reference sequence). Trimming cost V 0 bases and J 2 bases; bases outside gene matches: 4. CDR3 protein: CASSLAMGQTYNSPLHF. CDR3 DNA: TGTGCCAGCAGCTTAGCCATGGGACAGACCTATAATTCACCCCTCCACTTT. Variable domain in full (rest from reference TRBV7-9 and TRBJ1-6): DTGVSQNPRHKITKRGQNVTFRCDPISEHNRLYWYRQTLGQGPEFLTYFQNEAQLEKSRLLSDRFSAERPKGSFSTLEIQRTEQGDSAMYLCASSLAMGQTYNSPLHFGNGTRLTVT.

This chain connects TRBV7-8 to TRBJ2-3; maybe TRBD2 (5 bases). The CDR3 sequence is 16 residues long. Germline V CDR1 and CDR2: SGHVS, FQNEAQ. V dropped 6 bases and J dropped 5 bases, with 21 bases sitting between them. In nucleotides, the CDR3 is TGTGCCAGCAGTATGCCCGGCCGGGATCCGAAAGATACGCAGTATTTT. Its translation is CASSMPGRDPKDTQYF.

The gene calls are TRBV6-1 and TRBJ1-5; D remains ambiguous. V lost 0 bases and J 3 bases, leaving 12 bases between the germline ends. This CDR3 has 16 residues. CDR1 and CDR2 (germline): MNHNS, SASEGT. CDR3 region: CASSEARWGDNQPQHF. CDR3 nucleotide sequence: TGTGCCAGCAGTGAAGCGAGGTGGGGAGACAATCAGCCCCAGCATTTT.

This chain uses TRBV4-2 with TRBJ2-3; D not resolved. Germline lookup yields CDR1 LGHNA and CDR2 YNFKEQ. The CDR3 length is 15 residues. Trimming stripped 0 bases from V and 2 bases from J, with 9 bases between. CDR3 sequence reads: CASSQDPWTTDTQYF. In nucleotides, the CDR3 is TGTGCCAGCAGCCAAGATCCTTGGACCACAGATACGCAGTATTTT.

The chain links TRBV9 to TRBJ2-5; D possibly corresponds to TRBD2 (6 bases). The V end was cut by 0 bases, the J end by 5 bases, with 14 bases between. The CDR3 runs 15 residues. Looked up from germline, CDR1 is SGDLS and CDR2 is YYNGEE. The DNA of the CDR3 is TGTGCCAGCAGCGTAGCCCCGTCTGGGGGGGAGACCCAGTACTTC. The encoded protein is CASSVAPSGGETQYF.

This clone appeared a few times. This chain joins TRBV27 and TRBJ1-1, with TRBD1 identical over 9 bases. The CDR3 runs to 15 residues. Germline loops: CDR1 MNHEY, CDR2 SMNVEV (reference sequence). Germline trimming cut 3 bases from V and 3 bases from J; bases unmatched to any gene: 5. CDR3 coding DNA: TGTGCCAGCAGTTTGGATGACAGGGGGTACACTGAAGCTTTCTTT. As protein: CASSLDDRGYTEAFF.